This T cell receptor beta chain was documented in a study of T cell changes during pregnancy in multiple sclerosis. The CDR3 runs 15 residues. From germline, CDR1 is MDHEN and CDR2 SYDVKM. The V gene end was trimmed by 2 bases and the J gene end by 2 bases; junction bases not matched to a gene: 5. The protocol was immunoSEQ multiplex PCR, while the TCRdb copy is restricted to in-frame clones and leaves out a portion. The sample includes around 100,000 clones, roughly nine tenths seen only once; the top ten take 0.75% to 0.95%. The chain links TRBV28 to TRBJ2-5; 7 bases are shared with TRBD2. This TCR was recovered from a female donor with multiple sclerosis, enrolled in a pregnancy study. Sequenced here: peripheral blood, sampled after pregnancy. In DNA form, the CDR3 reads TGTGCCAGCAGTTTAGGGGGGGTAGGGCAAGAGACCCAGTACTTC. This codes for CASSLGGVGQETQYF. The full variable domain, rest sourced from reference TRBV28 and TRBJ2-5, is DVKVTQSSRYLVKRTGEKVFLECVQDMDHENMFWYRQDPGLGLRLIYFSYDVKMKEKGDIPEGYSVSREKKERFSLILESASTNQTSMYLCASSLGGVGQETQYFGPGTRLLVL.